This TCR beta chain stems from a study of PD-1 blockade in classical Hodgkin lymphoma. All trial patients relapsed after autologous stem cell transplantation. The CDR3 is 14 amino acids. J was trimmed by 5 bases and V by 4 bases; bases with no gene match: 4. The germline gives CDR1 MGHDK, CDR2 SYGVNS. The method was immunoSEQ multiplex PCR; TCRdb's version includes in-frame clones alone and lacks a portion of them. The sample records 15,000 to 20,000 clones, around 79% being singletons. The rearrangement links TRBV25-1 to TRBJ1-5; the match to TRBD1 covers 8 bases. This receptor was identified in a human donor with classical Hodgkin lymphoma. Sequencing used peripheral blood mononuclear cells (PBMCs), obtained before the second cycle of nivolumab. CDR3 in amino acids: CASSGWDRHQPQHF. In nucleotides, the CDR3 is TGTGCCAGCAGTGGGTGGGACAGGCATCAGCCCCAGCATTTT.